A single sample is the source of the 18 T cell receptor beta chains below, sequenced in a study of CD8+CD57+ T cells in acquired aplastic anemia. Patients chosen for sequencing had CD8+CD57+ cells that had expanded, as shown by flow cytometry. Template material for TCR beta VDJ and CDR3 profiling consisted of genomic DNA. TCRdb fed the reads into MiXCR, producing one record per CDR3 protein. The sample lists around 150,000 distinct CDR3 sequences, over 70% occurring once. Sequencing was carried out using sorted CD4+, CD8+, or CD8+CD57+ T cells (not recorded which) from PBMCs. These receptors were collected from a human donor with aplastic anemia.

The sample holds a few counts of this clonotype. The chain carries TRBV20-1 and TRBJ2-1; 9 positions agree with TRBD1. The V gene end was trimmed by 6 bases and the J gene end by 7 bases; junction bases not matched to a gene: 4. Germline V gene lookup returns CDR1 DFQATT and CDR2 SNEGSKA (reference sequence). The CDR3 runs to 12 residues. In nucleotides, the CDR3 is TGCAGTGCAGACGGGACAGGGAATGAGCAGTTCTTC. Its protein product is CSADGTGNEQFF.

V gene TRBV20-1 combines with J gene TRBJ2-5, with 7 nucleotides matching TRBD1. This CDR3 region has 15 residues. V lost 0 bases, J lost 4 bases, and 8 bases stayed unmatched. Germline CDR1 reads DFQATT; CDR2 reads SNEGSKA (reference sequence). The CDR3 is CSAREATGWVETQYF. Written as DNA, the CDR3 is TGCAGTGCTAGAGAGGCGACAGGGTGGGTAGAGACCCAGTACTTC.

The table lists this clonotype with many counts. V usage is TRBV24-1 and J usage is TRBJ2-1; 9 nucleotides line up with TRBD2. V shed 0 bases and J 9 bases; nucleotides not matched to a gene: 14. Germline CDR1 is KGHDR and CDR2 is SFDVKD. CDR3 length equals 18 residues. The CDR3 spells CATSDLNSAGGPEGEQFF. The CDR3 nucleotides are TGTGCCACCAGTGATTTGAATTCGGCGGGGGGGCCGGAAGGTGAGCAGTTCTTC.

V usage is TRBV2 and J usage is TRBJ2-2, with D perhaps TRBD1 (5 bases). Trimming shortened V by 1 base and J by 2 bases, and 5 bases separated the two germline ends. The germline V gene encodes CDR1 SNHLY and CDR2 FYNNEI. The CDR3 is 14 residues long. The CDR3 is CASSEGTNTGELFF. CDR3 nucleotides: TGTGCCAGCAGTGAAGGGACAAACACCGGGGAGCTGTTTTTT. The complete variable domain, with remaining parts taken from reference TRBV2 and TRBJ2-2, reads EPEVTQTPSHQVTQMGQEVILRCVPISNHLYFYWYRQILGQKVEFLVSFYNNEISEKSEIFDDQFSVERPDGSNFTLKIRSTKLEDSAMYFCASSEGTNTGELFFGEGSRLTVL.

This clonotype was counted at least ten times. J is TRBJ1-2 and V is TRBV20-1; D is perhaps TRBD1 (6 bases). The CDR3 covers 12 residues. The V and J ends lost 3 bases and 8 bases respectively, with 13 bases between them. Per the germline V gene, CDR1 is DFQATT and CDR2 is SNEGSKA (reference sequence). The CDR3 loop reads CSARAGDGGYTF. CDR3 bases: TGCAGTGCTAGGGCAGGGGACGGAGGCTACACCTTC.

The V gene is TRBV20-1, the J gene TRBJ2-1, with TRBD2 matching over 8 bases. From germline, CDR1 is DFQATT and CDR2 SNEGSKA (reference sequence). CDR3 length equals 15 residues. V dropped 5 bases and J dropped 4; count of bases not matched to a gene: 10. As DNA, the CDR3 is TGCAGTGCTTCTCGACTGGCGGGGGGTTACAATGAGCAGTTCTTC. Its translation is CSASRLAGGYNEQFF.

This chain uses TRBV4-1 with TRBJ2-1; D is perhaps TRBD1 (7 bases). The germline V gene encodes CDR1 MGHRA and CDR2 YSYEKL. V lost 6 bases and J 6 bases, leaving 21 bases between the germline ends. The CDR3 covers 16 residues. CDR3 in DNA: TGCGCCAGCAGTCGTGAGGGGGGACAGCTTTTCAATGAGCAGTTCTTC. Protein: CASSREGGQLFNEQFF.

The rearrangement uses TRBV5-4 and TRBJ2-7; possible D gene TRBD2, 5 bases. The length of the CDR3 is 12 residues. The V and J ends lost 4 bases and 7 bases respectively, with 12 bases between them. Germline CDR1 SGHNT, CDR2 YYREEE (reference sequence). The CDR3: CASSPGSPEQYF. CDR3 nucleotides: TGTGCCAGCAGCCCGGGGAGCCCTGAGCAGTACTTC.

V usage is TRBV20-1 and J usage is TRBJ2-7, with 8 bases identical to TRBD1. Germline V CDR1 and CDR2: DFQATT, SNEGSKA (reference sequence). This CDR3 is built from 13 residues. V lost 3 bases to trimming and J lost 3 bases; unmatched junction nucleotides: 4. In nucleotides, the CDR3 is TGCAGTGCTAGGGGACAGGTGGACTACGAGCAGTACTTC. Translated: CSARGQVDYEQYF.

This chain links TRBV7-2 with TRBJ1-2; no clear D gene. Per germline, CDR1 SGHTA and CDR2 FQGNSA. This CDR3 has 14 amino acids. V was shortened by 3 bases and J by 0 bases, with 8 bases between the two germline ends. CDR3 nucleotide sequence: TGTGCCAGCAGCTTCAAGGGAGCTAACTATGGCTACACCTTC. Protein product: CASSFKGANYGYTF.

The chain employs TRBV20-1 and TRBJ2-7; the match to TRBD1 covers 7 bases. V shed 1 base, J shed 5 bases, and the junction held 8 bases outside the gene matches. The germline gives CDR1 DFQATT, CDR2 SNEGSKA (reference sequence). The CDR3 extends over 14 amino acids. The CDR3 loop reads CSARGGTARNEQYF. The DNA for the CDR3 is TGCAGTGCTAGAGGAGGGACAGCCCGAAACGAGCAGTACTTC.

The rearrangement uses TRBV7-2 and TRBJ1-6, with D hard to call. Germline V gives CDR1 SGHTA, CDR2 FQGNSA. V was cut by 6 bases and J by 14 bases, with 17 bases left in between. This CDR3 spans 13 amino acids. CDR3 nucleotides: TGTGCCAGCAGTGAACCCCTTCCCGTAACCCTCCACTTT. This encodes CASSEPLPVTLHF. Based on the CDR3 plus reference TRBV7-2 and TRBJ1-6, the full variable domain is GAGVSQSPSNKVTEKGKDVELRCDPISGHTALYWYRQSLGQGLEFLIYFQGNSAPDKSGLPSDRFSAERTGGSVSTLTIQRTQQEDSAVYLCASSEPLPVTLHFGNGTRLTVT.

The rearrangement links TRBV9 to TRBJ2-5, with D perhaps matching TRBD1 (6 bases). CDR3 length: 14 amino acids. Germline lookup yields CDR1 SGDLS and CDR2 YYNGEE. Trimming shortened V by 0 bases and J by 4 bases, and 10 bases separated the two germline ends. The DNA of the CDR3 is TGTGCCAGCAGCGTAGTAGGGGGTCTAGAGACCCAGTACTTC. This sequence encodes CASSVVGGLETQYF.

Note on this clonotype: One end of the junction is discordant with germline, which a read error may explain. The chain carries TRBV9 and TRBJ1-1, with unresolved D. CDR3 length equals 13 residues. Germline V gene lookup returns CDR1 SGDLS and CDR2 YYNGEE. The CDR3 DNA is TGTGCCAGCAGCGTAGCCAGTAACAATGAAGCTTTCTTT. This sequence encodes CASSVASNNEAFF.

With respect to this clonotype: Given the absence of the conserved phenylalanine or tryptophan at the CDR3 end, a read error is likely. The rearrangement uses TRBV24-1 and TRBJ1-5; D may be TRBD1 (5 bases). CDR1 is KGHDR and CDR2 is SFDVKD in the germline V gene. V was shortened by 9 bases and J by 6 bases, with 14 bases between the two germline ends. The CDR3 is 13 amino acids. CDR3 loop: CATEGTGSQPQHL. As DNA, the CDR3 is TGTGCCACCGAGGGGACGGGGAGTCAGCCCCAGCATCTT.

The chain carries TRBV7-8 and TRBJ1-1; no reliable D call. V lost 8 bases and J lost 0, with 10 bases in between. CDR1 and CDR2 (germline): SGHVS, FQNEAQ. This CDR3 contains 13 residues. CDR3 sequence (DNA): TGTGCCAGCGCGGAGGATCTGAACACTGAAGCTTTCTTT. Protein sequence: CASAEDLNTEAFF.

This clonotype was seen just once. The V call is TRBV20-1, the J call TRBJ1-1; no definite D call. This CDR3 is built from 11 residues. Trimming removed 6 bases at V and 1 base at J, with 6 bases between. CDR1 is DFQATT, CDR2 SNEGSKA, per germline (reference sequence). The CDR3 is CSAPGNTEAFF. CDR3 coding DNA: TGCAGTGCACCGGGGAACACTGAAGCTTTCTTT.

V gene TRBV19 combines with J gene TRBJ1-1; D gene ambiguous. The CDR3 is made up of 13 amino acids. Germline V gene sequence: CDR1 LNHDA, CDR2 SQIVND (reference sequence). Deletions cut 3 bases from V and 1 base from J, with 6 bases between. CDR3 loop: CASSIGWNTEAFF. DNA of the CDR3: TGTGCCAGTAGTATCGGGTGGAACACTGAAGCTTTCTTT.